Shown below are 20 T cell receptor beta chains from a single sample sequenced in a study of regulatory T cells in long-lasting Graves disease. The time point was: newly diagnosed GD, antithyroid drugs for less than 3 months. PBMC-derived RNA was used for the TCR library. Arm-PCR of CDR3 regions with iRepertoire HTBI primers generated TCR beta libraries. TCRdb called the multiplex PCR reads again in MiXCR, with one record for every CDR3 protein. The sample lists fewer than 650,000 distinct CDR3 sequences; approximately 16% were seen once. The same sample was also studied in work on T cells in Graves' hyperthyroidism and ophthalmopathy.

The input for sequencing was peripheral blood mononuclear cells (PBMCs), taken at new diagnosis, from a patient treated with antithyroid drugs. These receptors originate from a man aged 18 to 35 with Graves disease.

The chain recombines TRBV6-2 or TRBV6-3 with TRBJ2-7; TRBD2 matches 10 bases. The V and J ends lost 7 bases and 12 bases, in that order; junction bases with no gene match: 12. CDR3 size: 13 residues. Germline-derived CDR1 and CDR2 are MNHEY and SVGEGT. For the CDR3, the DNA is TGTGCCAGCATCGGCGTTCTAGCGGGAGTGGTGTACTTC. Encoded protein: CASIGVLAGVVYF.

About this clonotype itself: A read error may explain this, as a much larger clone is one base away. The chain's CDR3 is CASSYSVLYEQYF. The CDR3 nucleotides are TGTGCCAGCAGTTACTCGGTCCTTTATGAGCAGTACTTC. The chain joins TRBV6-2 or TRBV6-3 to TRBJ2-7; D is unclear. Between the trimmed V and J ends, which lost 0 bases and 7 bases, there was a span of 10 bases. The CDR3 is 13 amino acids. Germline V lookup: CDR1 MNHEY, CDR2 SVGEGT.

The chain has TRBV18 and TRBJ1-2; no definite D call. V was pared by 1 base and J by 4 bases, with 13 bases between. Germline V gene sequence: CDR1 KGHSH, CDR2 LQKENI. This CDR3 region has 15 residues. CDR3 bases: TGTGCCAGCTCACCACGGCGGGATTTGGGCTATGGCTACACCTTC. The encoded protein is CASSPRRDLGYGYTF.

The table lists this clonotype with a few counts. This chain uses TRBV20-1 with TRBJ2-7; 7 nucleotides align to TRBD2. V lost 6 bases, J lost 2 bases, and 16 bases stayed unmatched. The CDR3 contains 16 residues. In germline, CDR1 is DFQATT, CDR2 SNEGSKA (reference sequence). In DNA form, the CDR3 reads TGCAGTGCAAATCCCCTTGTGGGCGGGGGTACCTACGAGCAGTACTTC. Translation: CSANPLVGGGTYEQYF.

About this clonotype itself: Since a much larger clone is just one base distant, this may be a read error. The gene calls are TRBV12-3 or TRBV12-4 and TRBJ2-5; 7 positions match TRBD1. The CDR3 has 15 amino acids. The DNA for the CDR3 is TGTGTCAGCAGTGGAGGACAGGATTCTAGGGAGACCCAGTACTTC. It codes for CVSSGGQDSRETQYF.

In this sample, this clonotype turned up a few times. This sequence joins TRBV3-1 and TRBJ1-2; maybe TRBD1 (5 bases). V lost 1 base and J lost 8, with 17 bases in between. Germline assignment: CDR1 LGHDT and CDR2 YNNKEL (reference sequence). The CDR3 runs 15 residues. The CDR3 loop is CASSQGAGINTGYTF. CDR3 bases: TGTGCCAGCAGCCAAGGTGCAGGGATTAATACGGGCTACACCTTC.

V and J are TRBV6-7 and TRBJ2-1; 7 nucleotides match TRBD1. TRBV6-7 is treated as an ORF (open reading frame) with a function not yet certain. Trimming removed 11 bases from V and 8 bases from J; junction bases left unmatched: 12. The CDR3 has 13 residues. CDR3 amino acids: CAPEKTGTDEQFF. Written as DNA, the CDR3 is TGTGCCCCCGAAAAGACAGGGACGGATGAGCAGTTCTTC.

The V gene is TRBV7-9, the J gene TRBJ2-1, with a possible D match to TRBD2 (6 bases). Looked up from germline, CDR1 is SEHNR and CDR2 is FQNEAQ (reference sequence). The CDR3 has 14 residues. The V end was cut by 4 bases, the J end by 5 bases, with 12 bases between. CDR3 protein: CASSSGTLNNEQFF. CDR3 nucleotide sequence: TGTGCCAGCAGCTCAGGGACTTTGAACAATGAGCAGTTCTTC.

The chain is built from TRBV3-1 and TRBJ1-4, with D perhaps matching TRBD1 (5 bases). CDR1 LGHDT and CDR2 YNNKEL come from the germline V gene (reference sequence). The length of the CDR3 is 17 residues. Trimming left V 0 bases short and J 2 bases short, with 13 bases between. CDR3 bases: TGTGCCAGCAGCCAAGAGTCCCAGGGAGGTACTAATGAAAAACTGTTTTTT. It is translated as CASSQESQGGTNEKLFF.

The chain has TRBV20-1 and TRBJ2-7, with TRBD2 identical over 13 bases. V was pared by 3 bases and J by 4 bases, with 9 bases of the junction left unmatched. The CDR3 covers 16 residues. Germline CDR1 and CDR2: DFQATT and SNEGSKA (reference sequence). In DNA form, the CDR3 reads TGCAGTGCTAGGGCTATGACTAGCGGGAGGTATTACGAGCAGTACTTC. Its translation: CSARAMTSGRYYEQYF.

This CDR3 reads CASSLWADLNEKLFF. DNA for the CDR3: TGCGCCAGCAGCTTGTGGGCGGACCTTAATGAAAAACTGTTTTTT. This chain uses TRBV5-1 with TRBJ1-4; D unclear. V was cut by 1 base and J by 4 bases, with 11 bases left in between. Per the germline V gene, CDR1 is SGHRS and CDR2 is YFSETQ. The CDR3 is made up of 15 amino acids.

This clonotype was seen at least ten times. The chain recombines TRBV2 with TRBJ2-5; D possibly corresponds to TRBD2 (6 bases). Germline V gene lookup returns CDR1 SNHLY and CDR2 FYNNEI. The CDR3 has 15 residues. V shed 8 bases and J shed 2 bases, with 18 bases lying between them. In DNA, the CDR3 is TGTGCCAGCGGGGGGAGCGCGGTCAGGCAAGAGACCCAGTACTTC. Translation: CASGGSAVRQETQYF.

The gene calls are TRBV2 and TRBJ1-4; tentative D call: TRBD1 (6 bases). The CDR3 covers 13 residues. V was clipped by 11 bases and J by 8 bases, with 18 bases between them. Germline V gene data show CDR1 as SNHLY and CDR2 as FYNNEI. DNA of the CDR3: TGTGCCGCCAACGAGGGGGTGGGAGAAAAACTGTTTTTT. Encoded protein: CAANEGVGEKLFF. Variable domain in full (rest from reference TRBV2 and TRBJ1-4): EPEVTQTPSHQVTQMGQEVILRCVPISNHLYFYWYRQILGQKVEFLVSFYNNEISEKSEIFDDQFSVERPDGSNFTLKIRSTKLEDSAMYFCAANEGVGEKLFFGSGTQLSVL.

The DNA of the CDR3 is TGTGCCAGCACGGGACAGGGGGCCTTCCAAGAGACCCAGTACTTC. Translating it yields CASTGQGAFQETQYF. V and J are TRBV7-9 and TRBJ2-5; 12 bases agree with TRBD1. J was trimmed by 1 base and V by 7 bases; bases with no gene match: 4. This CDR3 region has 15 residues. CDR1 is SEHNR, CDR2 FQNEAQ, per germline (reference sequence).

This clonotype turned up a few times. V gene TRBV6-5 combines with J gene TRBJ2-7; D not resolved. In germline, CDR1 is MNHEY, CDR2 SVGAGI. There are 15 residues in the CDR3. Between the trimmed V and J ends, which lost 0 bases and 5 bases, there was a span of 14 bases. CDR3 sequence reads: CASSYSGRSSHEQYF. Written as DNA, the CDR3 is TGTGCCAGCAGTTACTCGGGCCGCTCTTCCCACGAGCAGTACTTC.

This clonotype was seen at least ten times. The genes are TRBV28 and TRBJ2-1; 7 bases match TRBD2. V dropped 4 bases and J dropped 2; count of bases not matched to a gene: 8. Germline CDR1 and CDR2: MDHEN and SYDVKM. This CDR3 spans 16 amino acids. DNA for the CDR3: TGTGCCAGCAGTTCCCTTCCGAGCGGGACCTACAATGAGCAGTTCTTC. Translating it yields CASSSLPSGTYNEQFF.

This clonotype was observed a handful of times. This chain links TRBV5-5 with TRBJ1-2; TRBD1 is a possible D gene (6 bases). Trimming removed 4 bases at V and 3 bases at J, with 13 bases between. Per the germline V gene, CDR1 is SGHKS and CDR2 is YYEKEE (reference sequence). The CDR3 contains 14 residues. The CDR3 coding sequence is TGTGCCAGCAGCGTAGCGGGACAAGACTATGGCTACACCTTC. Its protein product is CASSVAGQDYGYTF. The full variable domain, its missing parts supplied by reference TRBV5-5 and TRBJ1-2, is DAGVTQSPTHLIKTRGQQVTLRCSPISGHKSVSWYQQVLGQGPQFIFQYYEKEERGRGNFPDRFSARQFPNYSSELNVNALLLGDSALYLCASSVAGQDYGYTFGSGTRLTVV.

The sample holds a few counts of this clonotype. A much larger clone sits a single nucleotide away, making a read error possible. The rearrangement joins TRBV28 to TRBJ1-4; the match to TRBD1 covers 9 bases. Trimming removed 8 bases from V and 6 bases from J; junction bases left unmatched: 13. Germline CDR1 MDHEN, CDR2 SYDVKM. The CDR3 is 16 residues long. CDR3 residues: CASGSPGQGLDEKLFF. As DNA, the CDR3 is TGTGCCAGCGGTTCCCCGGGACAGGGTTTAGATGAAAAACTGTTTTTT. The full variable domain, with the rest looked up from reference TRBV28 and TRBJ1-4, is DVKVTQSSRYLVKRTGEKVFLECVQDMDHENMFWYRQDPGLGLRLIYFSYDVKMKEKGDIPEGYSVSREKKERFSLILESASTNQTSMYLCASGSPGQGLDEKLFFGSGTQLSVL.

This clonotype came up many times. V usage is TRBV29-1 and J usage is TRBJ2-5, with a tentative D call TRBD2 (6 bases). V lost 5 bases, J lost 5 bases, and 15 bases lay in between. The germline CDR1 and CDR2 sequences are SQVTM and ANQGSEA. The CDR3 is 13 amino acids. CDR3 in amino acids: CSVSYGGTETQYF. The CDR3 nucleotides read TGCAGCGTTTCATACGGAGGGACGGAGACCCAGTACTTC.

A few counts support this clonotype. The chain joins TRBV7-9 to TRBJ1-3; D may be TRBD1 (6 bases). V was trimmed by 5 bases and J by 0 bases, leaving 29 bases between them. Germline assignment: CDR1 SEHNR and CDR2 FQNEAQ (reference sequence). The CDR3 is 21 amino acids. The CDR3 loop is CASSHPQGEGGLGVSGNTIYF. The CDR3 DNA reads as TGTGCCAGCAGCCACCCCCAGGGCGAAGGGGGACTGGGGGTCTCTGGAAACACCATATATTTT.